Listed here are 20 T cell receptor beta chains from one sample, sequenced in a study of cytomegalovirus exposure and HLA in healthy donors. Both 60 Vbeta primers and 13 Jbeta primers went into the PCR. Using immunoSEQ multiplex PCR, the repertoire was profiled, and TCRdb retains in-frame clones only, with some absent. Found here are about 100,000 clones; the top ten clones hold 0.55% to 0.65%. The specimen sequenced was PBMCs. The receptor set was obtained from a man between 50 and 59 years old in good health and CMV-seronegative.

The V gene is TRBV5-6, the J gene TRBJ1-5; D is unclear. The CDR3 has 16 amino acids. Trimming shortened V by 2 bases and J by 6 bases, and 18 bases separated the two germline ends. Germline assignment: CDR1 SGHDT and CDR2 YYEEEE. The CDR3 loop reads CASSLYGRTEGQPQHF. CDR3 in DNA: TGTGCCAGCAGCTTATATGGGAGGACGGAGGGTCAGCCCCAGCATTTT. Looking up the rest from reference TRBV5-6 and TRBJ1-5 gives the full variable domain: DAGVTQSPTHLIKTRGQQVTLRCSPKSGHDTVSWYQQALGQGPQFIFQYYEEEERQRGNFPDRFSGHQFPNYSSELNVNALLLGDSALYLCASSLYGRTEGQPQHFGDGTRLSIL.

V gene TRBV2 combines with J gene TRBJ1-3; D may be TRBD1 (5 bases). The CDR3 spans 15 residues. The germline V and J ends were trimmed by 6 bases and 3 bases, with 15 bases remaining between them. Germline V gene data show CDR1 as SNHLY and CDR2 as FYNNEI. The CDR3 bases are TGTGCCAGCAGCGTGGGGGGTGGACGTGGAAACACCATATATTTT. Encoded protein: CASSVGGGRGNTIYF.

The rearrangement joins TRBV29-1 to TRBJ2-7; possible D gene TRBD1, 5 bases. In germline, CDR1 is SQVTM, CDR2 ANQGSEA. The CDR3 is 12 residues long. Trimming left V 6 bases short and J 5 bases short, with 14 bases between. CDR3 DNA: TGCAGCGTAAGGGGCTCGTGGGACGAGCAGTACTTC. Protein product: CSVRGSWDEQYF.

V gene TRBV6-1 combines with J gene TRBJ1-3, with D perhaps TRBD1 (6 bases). The V end was cut by 5 bases, the J end by 4 bases, with 15 bases between. This CDR3 has 15 residues. CDR1 and CDR2 from the germline V gene are MNHNS and SASEGT. The CDR3 reads CASSRDTGSGNTIYF. Here the CDR3 DNA reads TGTGCCAGCAGTAGAGACACAGGGTCCGGAAACACCATATATTTT.

The rearrangement uses TRBV7-9 and TRBJ1-2; D gene ambiguous. Trimming left V 7 bases short and J 0 bases short, with 12 bases between. The CDR3 is 14 residues long. Per the germline V gene, CDR1 is SEHNR and CDR2 is FQNEAQ (reference sequence). Here the CDR3 reads CASTDKDTNYGYTF. The CDR3 bases are TGTGCCAGCACCGACAAGGATACTAACTATGGCTACACCTTC.

This sequence joins TRBV5-4 and TRBJ2-7, with 7 positions matching TRBD1. From germline, CDR1 is SGHNT and CDR2 YYREEE (reference sequence). Germline trimming cut 3 bases from V and 6 bases from J; bases unmatched to any gene: 6. The CDR3 extends over 13 amino acids. The CDR3 reads CASSSRDRREQYF. CDR3 nucleotide sequence: TGTGCCAGCAGCTCCCGGGACAGACGCGAGCAGTACTTC.

The chain links TRBV10-3 to TRBJ1-2; no clear D gene. The V gene lost 7 bases and the J gene lost 0 bases, with 9 bases spanning the gap. The CDR3 loop spans 13 amino acids. Germline loops: CDR1 ENHRY, CDR2 SYGVKD. CDR3 bases: TGTGCCATCAATCCGGAGGCTAACTATGGCTACACCTTC. It translates to CAINPEANYGYTF.

The gene calls are TRBV6-1 and TRBJ2-7, with 11 positions matching TRBD2. Germline CDR1 is MNHNS and CDR2 is SASEGT. CDR3 length equals 13 residues. V shed 6 bases, J shed 6 bases, and the junction held 4 bases outside the gene matches. CDR3 region: CASRRTSGSEQYF. The CDR3 DNA is TGTGCCAGCAGGAGGACTAGCGGGTCCGAGCAGTACTTC.

The chain combines TRBV5-1 with TRBJ1-5; perhaps TRBD1 as D (6 bases). The CDR3 has 15 amino acids. The germline V gene encodes CDR1 SGHRS and CDR2 YFSETQ. V lost 1 base to trimming and J lost 0 bases, with 8 bases between them. CDR3 bases: TGCGCCAGCAGCTTGACAGGGAGTAGCAATCAGCCCCAGCATTTT. Translation gives CASSLTGSSNQPQHF.

The chain is built from TRBV5-4 and TRBJ2-7; 9 bases align to TRBD1. The CDR3 sequence is 15 residues long. Unmatched junction bases numbered 9, after V lost 3 bases and J lost 5 bases. Germline assignment: CDR1 SGHNT and CDR2 YYREEE (reference sequence). CDR3 nucleotide sequence: TGTGCCAGCAGCTCGGACAGGGGTTGGTCCCACGAGCAGTACTTC. Its protein is CASSSDRGWSHEQYF.

The chain recombines TRBV29-1 with TRBJ2-3, with D tentatively TRBD1 (6 bases). The V end lost 5 bases, the J end lost 4 bases, and 19 bases lay between the germline ends. CDR3 length: 15 residues. Germline CDR1 reads SQVTM; CDR2 reads ANQGSEA. The CDR3 DNA sequence: TGCAGCGTTAGCGGTGGGACATCGCAGGCAGATACGCAGTATTTT. Translation: CSVSGGTSQADTQYF.

The chain couples TRBV25-1 to TRBJ1-6, with unresolved D. The CDR3 runs to 15 residues. CDR1 is MGHDK, CDR2 SYGVNS, per germline. V was shortened by 7 bases and J by 10 bases, with 20 bases between the two germline ends. CDR3 in amino acids: CASNSGGGSGSPLHF. The DNA for the CDR3 is TGTGCCAGCAATTCTGGAGGTGGGAGTGGGTCACCCCTCCACTTT.

The chain joins TRBV6-1 to TRBJ1-2, with D tentatively TRBD1 (6 bases). Germline CDR1 MNHNS, CDR2 SASEGT. V was shortened by 10 bases and J by 2 bases, with 17 bases between the two germline ends. The CDR3 is 14 residues long. The CDR3 is CAIALRGGNYGYTF. As DNA, the CDR3 is TGTGCCATAGCTCTGAGGGGGGGGAACTATGGCTACACCTTC.

This chain connects TRBV5-4 to TRBJ1-1, with D unresolved. Germline loops: CDR1 SGHNT, CDR2 YYREEE (reference sequence). CDR3 length equals 14 residues. Trimming removed 0 bases from V and 3 bases from J, with 9 bases in between. The CDR3 loop reads CASSLEAGYTEAFF. The CDR3 DNA is TGTGCCAGCAGCTTGGAGGCGGGATACACTGAAGCTTTCTTT.

The CDR3 DNA sequence: TGTGCCATCAGTGAGTCTCAGGGATGGAATCAGCCCCAGCATTTT. Translated: CAISESQGWNQPQHF. V and J are TRBV10-3 and TRBJ1-5; D is perhaps TRBD1 (5 bases). CDR1 ENHRY and CDR2 SYGVKD come from the germline V gene. V lost 0 bases to trimming and J lost 4 bases, with 10 bases between them. This CDR3 region has 15 residues.

J is TRBJ2-7 and V is TRBV6-6; tentative D call: TRBD2 (5 bases). V gave up 2 bases and J gave up 2 bases, with 7 bases separating them. CDR1 and CDR2 (germline): MNHNY, SVGAGI (reference sequence). There are 13 residues in the CDR3. CDR3 sequence reads: CASSYAGTYEQYF. As DNA, the CDR3 is TGTGCCAGCAGTTACGCGGGCACCTACGAGCAGTACTTC.

The CDR3 spells CASMGRSNYGYTF. Here the CDR3 DNA reads TGTGCCAGCATGGGCCGCTCTAACTATGGCTACACCTTC. The chain recombines TRBV2 with TRBJ1-2; D gene uncertain. V lost 7 bases and J 0 bases, leaving 9 bases between the germline ends. Germline values: CDR1 SNHLY, CDR2 FYNNEI. The length of the CDR3 is 13 residues.

The chain combines TRBV29-1 with TRBJ1-1; TRBD1 aligns across 8 bases. Germline assignment: CDR1 SQVTM and CDR2 ANQGSEA. Trimming took 6 bases from V and 4 from J; bases not matched to a gene: 7. The CDR3 sequence is 13 residues long. The CDR3 DNA is TGCAGCGTGTCAACAGGGGGGGGCACTGAAGCTTTCTTT. Translating it yields CSVSTGGGTEAFF.

This chain joins TRBV10-3 and TRBJ1-1; possibly TRBD1 for D (6 bases). The CDR3 has 14 residues. Germline loops: CDR1 ENHRY, CDR2 SYGVKD. V was trimmed by 4 bases and J by 2 bases, leaving 11 bases between them. The CDR3 reads CAISARTANTEAFF. The CDR3 DNA sequence: TGTGCCATCAGTGCCCGGACAGCCAACACTGAAGCTTTCTTT.

J is TRBJ1-2 and V is TRBV13; 7 positions agree with TRBD1. The V and J ends lost 5 bases and 1 base, in that order; junction bases with no gene match: 4. The CDR3 is 14 residues long. Germline V gene lookup returns CDR1 PRHDT and CDR2 FYEKMQ (reference sequence). The CDR3 nucleotides are TGTGCCAGCAGCCAACCAGGGGGTAACTATGGCTACACCTTC. Translation: CASSQPGGNYGYTF.